The sequence of this T cell receptor (beta chain) was determined in a study of T cell responses to AZD1222 COVID-19 vaccine. CDR3 length: 14 residues. The V end lost 4 bases, the J end lost 2 bases, and 10 bases lay between the germline ends. Per germline, CDR1 MNHEY and CDR2 SVGAGI. This clone was observed a single time. TCRdb's copy holds only in-frame clones and misses some; the assay was immunoSEQ multiplex PCR. Of some 120,000 clones listed, around 94% are singletons. The chain has TRBV6-5 and TRBJ2-3; D is possibly TRBD2 (6 bases). This clonotype originated in an adult in good health. The material sequenced was peripheral blood, taken on day 0 of AZD1222 vaccination. The CDR3 is CASSFSGYTDTQYF. The CDR3 nucleotides read TGTGCCAGCAGTTTTAGCGGTTACACAGATACGCAGTATTTT.